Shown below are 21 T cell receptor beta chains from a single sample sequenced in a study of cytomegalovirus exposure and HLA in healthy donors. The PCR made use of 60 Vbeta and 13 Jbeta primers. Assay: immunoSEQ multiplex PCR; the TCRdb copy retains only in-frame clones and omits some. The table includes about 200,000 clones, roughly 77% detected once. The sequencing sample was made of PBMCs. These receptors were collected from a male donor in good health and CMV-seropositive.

The CDR3 sequence: CASSLAAGLSLYNEQFF. For the CDR3, the DNA is TGTGCCAGCAGCTTAGCAGCAGGACTATCCTTATACAATGAGCAGTTCTTC. The rearrangement joins TRBV7-9 to TRBJ2-1, with D possibly being TRBD2 (6 bases). The V and J ends lost 0 bases and 4 bases respectively, with 16 bases between them. Germline CDR1 is SEHNR and CDR2 is FQNEAQ (reference sequence). This CDR3 has 17 residues.

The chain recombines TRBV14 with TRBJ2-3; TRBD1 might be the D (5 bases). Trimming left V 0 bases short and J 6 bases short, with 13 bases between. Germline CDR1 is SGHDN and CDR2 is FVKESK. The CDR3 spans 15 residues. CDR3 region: CASSQEPGMGDTQYF. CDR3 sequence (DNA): TGTGCCAGCAGCCAAGAACCAGGGATGGGGGATACGCAGTATTTT.

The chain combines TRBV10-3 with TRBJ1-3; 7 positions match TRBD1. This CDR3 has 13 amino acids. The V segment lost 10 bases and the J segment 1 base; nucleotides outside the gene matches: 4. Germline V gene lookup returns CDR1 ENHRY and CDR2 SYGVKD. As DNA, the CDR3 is TGTGCCACACAGGGGCCGTCTGGAAACACCATATATTTT. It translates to CATQGPSGNTIYF.

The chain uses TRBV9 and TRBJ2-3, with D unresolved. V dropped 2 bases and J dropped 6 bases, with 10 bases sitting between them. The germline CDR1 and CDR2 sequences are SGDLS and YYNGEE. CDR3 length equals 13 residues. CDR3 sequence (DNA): TGTGCCAGCAGCGTTCCACCACAGGATACGCAGTATTTT. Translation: CASSVPPQDTQYF.

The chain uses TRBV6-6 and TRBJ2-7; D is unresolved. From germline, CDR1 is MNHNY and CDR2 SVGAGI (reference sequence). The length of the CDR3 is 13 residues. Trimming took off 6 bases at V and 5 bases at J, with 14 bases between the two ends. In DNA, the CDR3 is TGTGCCAGCAGAAACCTCGGGTCTGACGAGCAGTACTTC. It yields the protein CASRNLGSDEQYF.

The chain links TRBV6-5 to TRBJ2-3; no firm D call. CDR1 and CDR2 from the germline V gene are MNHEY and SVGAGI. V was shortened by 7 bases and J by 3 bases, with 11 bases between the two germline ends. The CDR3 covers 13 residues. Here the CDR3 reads CASNQRRTDTQYF. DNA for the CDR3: TGTGCCAGCAACCAACGTCGGACAGATACGCAGTATTTT.

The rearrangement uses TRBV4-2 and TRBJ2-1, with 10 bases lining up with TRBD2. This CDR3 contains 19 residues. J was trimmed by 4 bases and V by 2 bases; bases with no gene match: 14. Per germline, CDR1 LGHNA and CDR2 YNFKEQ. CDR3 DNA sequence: TGTGCCAGCAGCCAACGGTACGAAGCGGGAGGGCCGCGATACAATGAGCAGTTCTTC. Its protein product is CASSQRYEAGGPRYNEQFF.

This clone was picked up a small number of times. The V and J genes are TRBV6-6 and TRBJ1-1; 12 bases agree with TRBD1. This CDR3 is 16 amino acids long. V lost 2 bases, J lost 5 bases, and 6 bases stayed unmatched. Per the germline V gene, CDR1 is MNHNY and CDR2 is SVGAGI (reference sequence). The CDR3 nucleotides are TGTGCCAGCAGTTACCCGGGACAGGGGGCGCGGACTGAAGCTTTCTTT. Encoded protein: CASSYPGQGARTEAFF.

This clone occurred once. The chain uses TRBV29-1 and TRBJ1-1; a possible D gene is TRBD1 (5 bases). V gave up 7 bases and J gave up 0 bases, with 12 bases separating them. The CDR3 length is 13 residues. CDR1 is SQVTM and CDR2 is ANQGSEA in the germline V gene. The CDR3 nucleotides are TGCAGCGCCAAGGGGCTGATGAACACTGAAGCTTTCTTT. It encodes CSAKGLMNTEAFF. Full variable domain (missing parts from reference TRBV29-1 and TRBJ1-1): SAVISQKPSRDICQRGTSLTIQCQVDSQVTMMFWYRQQPGQSLTLIATANQGSEATYESGFVIDKFPISRPNLTFSTLTVSNMSPEDSSIYLCSAKGLMNTEAFFGQGTRLTVV.

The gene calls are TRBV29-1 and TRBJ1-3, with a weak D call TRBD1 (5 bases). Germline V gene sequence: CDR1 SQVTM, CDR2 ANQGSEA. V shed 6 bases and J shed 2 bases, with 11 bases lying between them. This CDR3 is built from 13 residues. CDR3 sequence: CSVGRGTGNTIYF. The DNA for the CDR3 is TGCAGCGTGGGCCGGGGGACTGGAAACACCATATATTTT.

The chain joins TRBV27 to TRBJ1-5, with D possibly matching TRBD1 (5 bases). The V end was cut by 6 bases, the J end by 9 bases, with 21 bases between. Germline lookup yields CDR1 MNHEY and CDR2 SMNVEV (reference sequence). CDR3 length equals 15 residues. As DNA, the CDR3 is TGTGCCAGCAGCCCCTCAGGGTTTACCCCTGGGCCCCAGCATTTT. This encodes CASSPSGFTPGPQHF.

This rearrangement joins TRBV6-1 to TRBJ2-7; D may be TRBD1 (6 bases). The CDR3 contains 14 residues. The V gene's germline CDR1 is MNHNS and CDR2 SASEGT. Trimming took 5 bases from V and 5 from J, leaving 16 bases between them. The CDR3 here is CASSNRDIKDEQYF. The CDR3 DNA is TGTGCCAGCAGTAACCGGGACATAAAGGACGAGCAGTACTTC.

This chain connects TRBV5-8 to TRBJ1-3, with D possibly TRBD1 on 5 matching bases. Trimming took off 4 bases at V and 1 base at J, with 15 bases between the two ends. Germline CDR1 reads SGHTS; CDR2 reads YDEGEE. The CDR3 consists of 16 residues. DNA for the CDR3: TGTGCCAGCAGCAGTGAATCACGGACATCTGGAAACACCATATATTTT. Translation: CASSSESRTSGNTIYF. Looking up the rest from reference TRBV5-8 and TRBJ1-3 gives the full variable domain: EAGVTQSPTHLIKTRGQQATLRCSPISGHTSVYWYQQALGLGLQFLLWYDEGEERNRGNFPPRFSGRQFPNYSSELNVNALELEDSALYLCASSSESRTSGNTIYFGEGSWLTVV.

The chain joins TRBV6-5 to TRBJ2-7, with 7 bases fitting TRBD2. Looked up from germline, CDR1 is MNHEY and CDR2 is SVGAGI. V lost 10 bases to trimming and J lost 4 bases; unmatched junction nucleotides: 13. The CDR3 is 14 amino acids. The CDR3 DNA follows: TGTGCCATCATGCGATCGGCTAGCGGTTACGAGCAGTACTTC. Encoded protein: CAIMRSASGYEQYF.

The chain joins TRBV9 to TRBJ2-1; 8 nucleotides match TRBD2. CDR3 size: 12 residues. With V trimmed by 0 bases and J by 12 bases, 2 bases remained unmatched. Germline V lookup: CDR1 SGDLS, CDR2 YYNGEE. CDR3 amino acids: CASSVDSGGQFF. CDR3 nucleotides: TGTGCCAGCAGCGTAGACAGCGGGGGGCAGTTCTTC.

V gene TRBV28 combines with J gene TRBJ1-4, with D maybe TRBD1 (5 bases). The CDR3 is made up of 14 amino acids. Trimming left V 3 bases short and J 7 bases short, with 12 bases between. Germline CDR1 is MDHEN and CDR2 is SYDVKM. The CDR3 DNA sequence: TGTGCCAGCAGTTTGGGGGGTGGGGGTGAAAAACTGTTTTTT. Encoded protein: CASSLGGGGEKLFF.

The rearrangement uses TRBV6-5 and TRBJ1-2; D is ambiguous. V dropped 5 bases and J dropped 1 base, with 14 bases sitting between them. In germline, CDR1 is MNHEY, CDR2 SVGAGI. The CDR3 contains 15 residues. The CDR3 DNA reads TGTGCCAGCAGTCCCCCATTGACACATAACTATGGCTACACCTTC. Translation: CASSPPLTHNYGYTF.

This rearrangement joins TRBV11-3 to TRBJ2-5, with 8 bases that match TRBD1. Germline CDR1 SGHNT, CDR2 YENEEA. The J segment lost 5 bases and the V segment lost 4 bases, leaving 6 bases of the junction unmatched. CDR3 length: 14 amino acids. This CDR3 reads CASSSRGPQETQYF. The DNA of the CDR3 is TGTGCCAGCAGCTCCAGGGGGCCTCAGGAGACCCAGTACTTC.

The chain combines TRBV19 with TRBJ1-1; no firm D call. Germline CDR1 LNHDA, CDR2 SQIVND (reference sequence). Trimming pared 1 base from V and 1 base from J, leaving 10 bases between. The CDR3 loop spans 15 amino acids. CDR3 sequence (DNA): TGTGCCAGTAGTATAGGAGGCAGTCAGAACACTGAAGCTTTCTTT. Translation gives CASSIGGSQNTEAFF.

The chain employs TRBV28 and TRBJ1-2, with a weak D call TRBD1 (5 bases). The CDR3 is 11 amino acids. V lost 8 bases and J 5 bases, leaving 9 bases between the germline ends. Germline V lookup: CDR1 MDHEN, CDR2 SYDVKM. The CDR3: CASAQGYGYTF. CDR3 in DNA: TGTGCCAGCGCCCAGGGTTATGGCTACACCTTC.

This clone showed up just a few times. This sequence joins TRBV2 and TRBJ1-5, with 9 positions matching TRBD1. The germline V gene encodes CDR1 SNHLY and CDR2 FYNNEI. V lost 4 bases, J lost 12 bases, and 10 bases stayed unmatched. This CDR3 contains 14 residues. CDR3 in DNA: TGTGCCAGCAGTGGGGAGAACAGGGGGCTGCTCCAGCATTTT. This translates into CASSGENRGLLQHF.